Each of the 32 T cell receptor beta chains below was sequenced from the same sample in a study of blood T cells in healthy people across ages. PCR was performed a second time for roughly 7 to 12 cycles using a sample-barcoded 5' primer and a J-beta primer mix. MiXCR was run by TCRdb on the 5' RACE reads, yielding one entry per CDR3 protein. The profile shows about 1.8 million distinct CDR3 sequences, 49% of them singletons. Source material: blood. These receptors came from a woman between 35 and 50 years old in good health.

J is TRBJ2-1 and V is TRBV5-6; 11 nucleotides line up with TRBD1. Germline CDR1 is SGHDT and CDR2 is YYEEEE. This CDR3 is built from 16 residues. Losses at the gene ends were 4 bases for V and 4 bases for J; bases not matched to a gene: 7. The CDR3 coding sequence is TGTGCCAGCAGCGCTCCGGACAGGGGGCCTTACAATGAGCAGTTCTTC. Translating it yields CASSAPDRGPYNEQFF.

This clonotype showed up just a few times. V is TRBV2 and J is TRBJ2-3; D is possibly TRBD2 (6 bases). Trimming cost V 5 bases and J 1 base, with 10 bases left between them. The CDR3 runs to 14 residues. In germline, CDR1 is SNHLY, CDR2 FYNNEI. The CDR3 is CASSLAARTDTQYF. CDR3 bases: TGTGCCAGCAGTTTAGCGGCTCGCACAGATACGCAGTATTTT.

J is TRBJ2-3 and V is TRBV15; D possibly corresponds to TRBD2 (5 bases). The germline CDR1 and CDR2 sequences are LNHNV and YYDKDF (reference sequence). V was cut by 5 bases and J by 4 bases, with 13 bases left in between. The CDR3 runs to 14 residues. The CDR3 nucleotides read TGTGCCACCAGCCGACGAGGGAACCCAGATACGCAGTATTTT. It yields the protein CATSRRGNPDTQYF.

This sequence joins TRBV29-1 and TRBJ2-7; 10 bases fit TRBD1. Per the germline V gene, CDR1 is SQVTM and CDR2 is ANQGSEA. Germline trimming cut 5 bases from V and 7 bases from J; bases unmatched to any gene: 5. This CDR3 region has 12 residues. The CDR3 coding sequence is TGCAGCGTTCCGACAGGGGGCAGTGAGCAGTACTTC. Protein: CSVPTGGSEQYF.

The rearrangement joins TRBV24-1 to TRBJ2-3; 14 bases map to TRBD2. V lost 2 bases to trimming and J lost 2 bases; unmatched junction nucleotides: 5. In germline, CDR1 is KGHDR, CDR2 SFDVKD. The CDR3 consists of 18 residues. CDR3 nucleotide sequence: TGTGCCACCAGTGATTACTTGGGACTAGCGGGGGACACAGATACGCAGTATTTT. Translating gives CATSDYLGLAGDTDTQYF.

This clonotype appeared a few times. The rearrangement uses TRBV29-1 and TRBJ1-1; D remains unclear. The CDR3 has 14 residues. Deletions cut 7 bases from V and 0 bases from J, with 15 bases between. Germline V lookup: CDR1 SQVTM, CDR2 ANQGSEA. CDR3 protein: CSGRLQWVNTEAFF. The CDR3 DNA is TGCAGCGGGCGCTTACAGTGGGTGAACACTGAAGCTTTCTTT.

Concerning this clonotype itself: One end of the junction does not line up with germline, which may come from a read error. This chain links TRBV9 with TRBJ2-1, with 8 positions matching TRBD1. The V gene's germline CDR1 is SGDLS and CDR2 YYNGEE. The CDR3 sequence is 13 residues long. CDR3 nucleotides: TGTGCCAGCAGCTACGGACAGGGTGGTGAGCTGTTCTTC. Translating gives CASSYGQGGELFF.

The chain recombines TRBV28 with TRBJ1-5; TRBD1 might be the D (5 bases). The CDR3 is made up of 15 amino acids. Germline lookup yields CDR1 MDHEN and CDR2 SYDVKM. V was clipped by 6 bases and J by 1 base, with 13 bases between them. The CDR3 region is CASRKLRESNQPQHF. In nucleotides, the CDR3 is TGTGCCAGCAGAAAGCTCAGGGAGAGCAATCAGCCCCAGCATTTT.

Only a few counts were recorded for this clonotype. The V call is TRBV4-2, the J call TRBJ2-7; D gene ambiguous. The CDR3 contains 15 residues. V lost 0 bases and J 4 bases, leaving 13 bases between the germline ends. Germline V gives CDR1 LGHNA, CDR2 YNFKEQ. The CDR3 region has the DNA TGTGCCAGCAGCCAAGATCGGCGCGTTGAGTACGAGCAGTACTTC. This sequence encodes CASSQDRRVEYEQYF.

The rearrangement joins TRBV6-2 or TRBV6-3 to TRBJ2-1, with D possibly TRBD2 on 6 matching bases. CDR1 and CDR2 from the germline V gene are MNHEY and SVGEGT. V was trimmed by 7 bases and J by 0 bases, leaving 13 bases between them. The CDR3 totals 15 residues. Here the CDR3 reads CASKTRGISYNEQFF. Written as DNA, the CDR3 is TGTGCCAGCAAAACCCGGGGGATCTCCTACAATGAGCAGTTCTTC.

The chain employs TRBV7-9 and TRBJ1-2; D not certain. Germline loops: CDR1 SEHNR, CDR2 FQNEAQ (reference sequence). This CDR3 is built from 15 residues. With 0 bases removed from V and 5 bases from J, the gap between germline ends came to 13 bases. CDR3 in DNA: TGTGCCAGCAGCTTAGCCAGGCAACGGGGTTATGGCTACACCTTC. It yields the protein CASSLARQRGYGYTF.

This clonotype was seen a handful of times. This chain uses TRBV7-2 with TRBJ2-1, with D perhaps TRBD1 or TRBD2 (5 bases each). V was trimmed by 0 bases and J by 2 bases, leaving 8 bases between them. Looked up from germline, CDR1 is SGHTA and CDR2 is FQGNSA. This CDR3 spans 15 amino acids. This chain's CDR3 is CASSLARDPYNEQFF. CDR3 DNA sequence: TGTGCCAGCAGCTTAGCCCGGGACCCCTACAATGAGCAGTTCTTC. Full variable domain (missing parts from reference TRBV7-2 and TRBJ2-1): GAGVSQSPSNKVTEKGKDVELRCDPISGHTALYWYRQSLGQGLEFLIYFQGNSAPDKSGLPSDRFSAERTGGSVSTLTIQRTQQEDSAVYLCASSLARDPYNEQFFGPGTRLTVL.

The rearrangement links TRBV29-1 to TRBJ2-3, with D possibly matching TRBD2 (5 bases). This CDR3 spans 14 amino acids. V was clipped by 7 bases and J by 1 base, with 15 bases between them. The germline V gene has CDR1 SQVTM and CDR2 ANQGSEA. CDR3 nucleotide sequence: TGCAGCGCTCCGGTGTTGGAGGGCACAGATACGCAGTATTTT. It translates to CSAPVLEGTDTQYF.

The chain carries TRBV12-3 or TRBV12-4 and TRBJ2-6; the D is unclear. The CDR3 covers 16 residues. The V and J ends lost 11 bases and 0 bases respectively, with 17 bases between them. The CDR3 region has the DNA TGTGCCGGCAAGCCCTCTGTGGCCTCTGGGGCCAACGTCCTGACTTTC. The encoded protein is CAGKPSVASGANVLTF.

This clonotype was picked up a small number of times. The gene calls are TRBV29-1 and TRBJ1-2; 9 bases fit TRBD1. CDR1 and CDR2 (germline): SQVTM, ANQGSEA. V was clipped by 5 bases and J by 8 bases; unmatched bases: 3. The CDR3 is made up of 11 amino acids. The CDR3 nucleotides read TGCAGCGTTTCTGGACAGGGGGGCTACACCTTC. Translation gives CSVSGQGGYTF.

The rearrangement uses TRBV9 and TRBJ1-2; maybe TRBD1 (6 bases). Between the trimmed V and J ends, which lost 3 bases and 5 bases, there was a span of 17 bases. From germline, CDR1 is SGDLS and CDR2 YYNGEE. The length of the CDR3 is 15 residues. The CDR3 DNA reads TGTGCCAGCAGCGCCAGGCGGGCAGGGGATTATGGCTACACCTTC. Translated: CASSARRAGDYGYTF.

The chain links TRBV20-1 to TRBJ1-6; possible D gene TRBD1, 6 bases. Trimming shortened V by 6 bases and J by 5 bases, and 17 bases separated the two germline ends. Germline CDR1 and CDR2: DFQATT and SNEGSKA (reference sequence). The CDR3 contains 15 residues. As DNA, the CDR3 is TGCAGTGCCGCGCCGCGGGGGCGGGATAATTCACCCCTCCACTTT. Encoded protein: CSAAPRGRDNSPLHF.

This chain uses TRBV27 with TRBJ1-2, with TRBD1 as a possible D gene (5 bases). The CDR3 is 13 residues long. Trimming cost V 6 bases and J 8 bases, with 16 bases left between them. Germline-derived CDR1 and CDR2 are MNHEY and SMNVEV (reference sequence). CDR3: CASRDPTVEGYTF. In nucleotides, the CDR3 is TGTGCCAGCAGGGACCCGACAGTAGAGGGCTACACCTTC.

The V gene is TRBV4-3, the J gene TRBJ1-1, with a possible D match to TRBD1 (6 bases). The CDR3 is 16 residues long. Trimming removed 0 bases from V and 5 bases from J, with 16 bases in between. Germline-derived CDR1 and CDR2 are LGHNA and YSLEER. CDR3 sequence reads: CASSQDLTGRGTEAFF. CDR3 sequence (DNA): TGCGCCAGCAGCCAAGACTTAACAGGGCGGGGGACTGAAGCTTTCTTT.

Remarks on this clonotype: A read error may account for a junction end that differs from germline. This sequence joins TRBV3-1 and TRBJ1-5; D unclear. The CDR3 has 15 amino acids. Germline V gene sequence: CDR1 LGHDT, CDR2 YNNKEL (reference sequence). The CDR3: CASGQGWTSNQPQHF. The CDR3 DNA sequence: TGTGCCAGCGGCCAAGGTTGGACCTCTAATCAGCCCCAGCATTTT. Variable domain in full (rest from reference TRBV3-1 and TRBJ1-5): DTAVSQTPKYLVTQMGNDKSIKCEQNLGHDTMYWYKQDSKKFLKIMFSYNNKELIINETVPNRFSPKSPDKAHLNLHINSLELGDSAVYFCASGQGWTSNQPQHFGDGTRLSIL.

The rearrangement joins TRBV12-3 or TRBV12-4 to TRBJ1-2; 8 nucleotides agree with TRBD1. Losses at the gene ends were 6 bases for V and 4 bases for J; bases not matched to a gene: 7. The CDR3 totals 14 residues. The CDR3 protein is CASSIAGTGYGYTF. DNA of the CDR3: TGTGCCAGCAGCATAGCCGGGACAGGCTATGGCTACACCTTC.

The chain employs TRBV4-3 and TRBJ2-1, with 8 bases that match TRBD2. Germline loops: CDR1 LGHNA, CDR2 YSLEER. The V and J ends lost 0 bases and 2 bases, in that order; junction bases with no gene match: 21. The CDR3 covers 22 residues. In DNA, the CDR3 is TGCGCCAGCAGCCAAGATTCGATACAAGCGGGGGCTAACCCGTATACCTACAATGAGCAGTTCTTC. This sequence encodes CASSQDSIQAGANPYTYNEQFF.

The table lists this clonotype with a few counts. The V gene is TRBV10-3, the J gene TRBJ2-1; D remains ambiguous. The CDR3 runs 13 residues. Trimming left V 3 bases short and J 9 bases short, with 12 bases between. Germline loops: CDR1 ENHRY, CDR2 SYGVKD. The CDR3 loop is CAISEPVATEQFF. In DNA form, the CDR3 reads TGTGCCATCAGTGAACCCGTGGCCACTGAGCAGTTCTTC.

This clonotype was picked up one time. V gene TRBV28 combines with J gene TRBJ2-1; D remains ambiguous. From germline, CDR1 is MDHEN and CDR2 SYDVKM. V was clipped by 7 bases and J by 8 bases, with 9 bases between them. The CDR3 is made up of 11 amino acids. In DNA, the CDR3 is TGTGCCAGCACCACGCTCCATGAGCAGTTCTTC. Translated, it gives CASTTLHEQFF.

The chain uses TRBV7-9 and TRBJ2-7; D may be TRBD2 (5 bases). The CDR3 runs to 15 residues. The V end was cut by 3 bases, the J end by 5 bases, with 17 bases between. Germline CDR1 is SEHNR and CDR2 is FQNEAQ (reference sequence). The CDR3 nucleotides are TGTGCCAGCAGCTTCCTGTCGGGGTACCTTAACGAGCAGTACTTC. It yields the protein CASSFLSGYLNEQYF. Complete variable domain (other parts from reference TRBV7-9 and TRBJ2-7): DTGVSQNPRHKITKRGQNVTFRCDPISEHNRLYWYRQTLGQGPEFLTYFQNEAQLEKSRLLSDRFSAERPKGSFSTLEIQRTEQGDSAMYLCASSFLSGYLNEQYFGPGTRLTVT.

The chain joins TRBV6-2 or TRBV6-3 to TRBJ2-3; D uncertain. Trimming stripped 8 bases from V and 2 bases from J, with 17 bases between. The germline gives CDR1 MNHEY, CDR2 SVGEGT. This CDR3 has 15 amino acids. CDR3 loop: CASRTSGRITDTQYF. CDR3 nucleotide sequence: TGTGCCAGCCGCACCTCGGGCAGGATCACAGATACGCAGTATTTT.

As to this clonotype: One end of the junction varies from germline; a read error may be responsible. The chain uses TRBV6-5 and TRBJ2-3, with TRBD2 identical over 11 bases. The CDR3 is 16 amino acids. Per germline, CDR1 MNHEY and CDR2 SVGAGI. The CDR3 reads CASKTNSGGVRDTRYF. As DNA, the CDR3 is TGTGCCAGCAAGACGAATAGCGGGGGGGTAAGAGATACGCGGTATTTT.

This clonotype was detected only a few times. The chain couples TRBV9 to TRBJ2-5; D unresolved. CDR3 length equals 13 residues. Looked up from germline, CDR1 is SGDLS and CDR2 is YYNGEE. The V end lost 4 bases, the J end lost 5 bases, and 12 bases lay between the germline ends. In nucleotides, the CDR3 is TGTGCCAGCAGCCGTAATCGGGCGGAGACCCAGTACTTC. It specifies CASSRNRAETQYF.

This clonotype was seen only a few times. The chain recombines TRBV28 with TRBJ2-4, with 13 positions matching TRBD2. The assigned J gene may be wrong: the sequence end matches TRBJ2-7 better. The CDR3 is 19 amino acids. Germline V CDR1 and CDR2: MDHEN, SYDVKM. Here the CDR3 DNA reads TGTGCCAGCAGTTTTCCCTCTACTAGCGGGGGGGCCTTGAACTACGAGCAGTACTTC. Translated, it gives CASSFPSTSGGALNYEQYF.

This chain links TRBV29-1 with TRBJ2-7; TRBD1 matches 9 bases. The end of the DNA aligns better with TRBJ2-5, so the J call may be wrong. This CDR3 comprises 14 residues. Looked up from germline, CDR1 is SQVTM and CDR2 is ANQGSEA. In DNA form, the CDR3 reads TGCAGCGTCCGGAGGGGACAGGGTTGGGAGACCCAGTACTTC. Protein sequence: CSVRRGQGWETQYF.

J is TRBJ1-2 and V is TRBV7-2, with D perhaps TRBD1 (5 bases). Germline V lookup: CDR1 SGHTA, CDR2 FQGNSA. The CDR3 is 17 amino acids. Deletions cut 7 bases from V and 6 bases from J, with 27 bases between. CDR3 DNA: TGTGCCAGCATCCAAATAGGCAGGGCCTTGCTAAGAGATGGCTACACCTTC. It specifies CASIQIGRALLRDGYTF. Supplemented by reference TRBV7-2 and TRBJ1-2, the full variable domain reads GAGVSQSPSNKVTEKGKDVELRCDPISGHTALYWYRQSLGQGLEFLIYFQGNSAPDKSGLPSDRFSAERTGGSVSTLTIQRTQQEDSAVYLCASIQIGRALLRDGYTFGSGTRLTVV.

The chain is built from TRBV20-1 and TRBJ2-1, with 7 bases fitting TRBD2. V was pared by 3 bases and J by 7 bases, with 6 bases of the junction left unmatched. Germline assignment: CDR1 DFQATT and CDR2 SNEGSKA (reference sequence). The CDR3 is 13 residues long. CDR3 nucleotides: TGCAGTGCTAGGGGGGGGTTCTCTAATGAGCAGTTCTTC. It codes for CSARGGFSNEQFF.